Sequencing of this T cell receptor (beta chain) was carried out in a study of early T cells in non-severe SARS-CoV-2 infection. V lost 8 bases and J lost 6, with 20 bases in between. CDR3 length: 14 amino acids. Individual cDNA molecules received unique molecular identifiers during library preparation. One entry per CDR3 protein, called by TCRdb with MiXCR from the 5' RACE reads. The table lists 84,000 or so distinct CDR3 sequences, around 10% of them singletons. This clonotype was seen ten or more times. This receptor was obtained from an adult who was a healthcare worker with PCR-confirmed SARS-CoV-2 infection or an uninfected control (not recorded which). J is TRBJ2-7 and V is TRBV12-3 or TRBV12-4; D tentatively fits TRBD1 or TRBD2 (6 bases each). Sequencing was carried out using whole blood. CDR3 loop: CASGTAGGPSEQYF. The CDR3 nucleotides are TGTGCCAGCGGCACTGCCGGGGGCCCCTCCGAGCAGTACTTC.